Listed below are T cell receptor beta chains from one sample, sequenced in a study of control samples from healthy donors and cancer patients. Some clones are missing from TCRdb's copy, which holds only in-frame ones; the method was immunoSEQ multiplex PCR. The table lists around 110,000 clones, about 88% of them singletons. The sample was blood. These receptors all come from a woman in her 70s in good health. CDR3s include the opening cysteine and the closing phenylalanine or tryptophan. The order of the fields is J gene, CDR3 length, V gene, CDR3 protein.

j_gene: TRBJ1-2
len: 14
v_gene: TRBV6-5
CDR3aa: CASSYSQVLYGYTF

j_gene: TRBJ1-1
len: 13
v_gene: TRBV5-1
CDR3aa: CASRGQENTEAFF

j_gene: TRBJ2-3
len: 17
v_gene: TRBV18
CDR3aa: CASSPSRGETGTDTQYF

j_gene: TRBJ2-1
len: 16
v_gene: TRBV11-3
CDR3aa: CASSLRAGTRMHEQFF

j_gene: TRBJ2-1
len: 14
v_gene: TRBV7-8
CDR3aa: CASADVSSYNEQFF

j_gene: TRBJ1-2
len: 13
v_gene: TRBV5-1
CDR3aa: CASSITGGRGYTF

j_gene: TRBJ1-1
len: 13
v_gene: TRBV27
CDR3aa: CASSFLMNTEAFF

j_gene: TRBJ1-1
len: 14
v_gene: TRBV6-5
CDR3aa: CASRKLGGNTEAFF

j_gene: TRBJ2-7
len: 12
v_gene: TRBV12-3/TRBV12-4
CDR3aa: CASRENSYEQYF

j_gene: TRBJ2-6
len: 17
v_gene: TRBV7-8
CDR3aa: CASSLRYWGSGANVLTF

j_gene: TRBJ2-7
len: 15
v_gene: TRBV7-9
CDR3aa: CAGRATGTSGYEQYF

j_gene: TRBJ1-4
len: 14
v_gene: TRBV15
CDR3aa: CATSKDGTNEKLFF

j_gene: TRBJ1-5
len: 15
v_gene: TRBV5-1
CDR3aa: CASSPDRGGNQPQHF

j_gene: TRBJ1-1
len: 15
v_gene: TRBV23-1
CDR3aa: CASRPGGTPNTEAFF

j_gene: TRBJ1-3
len: 15
v_gene: TRBV5-4
CDR3aa: CASSYLTGEGNTIYF

j_gene: TRBJ2-1
len: 18
v_gene: TRBV5-4
CDR3aa: CASSSLAGGKSSYNEQFF

j_gene: TRBJ1-2
len: 14
v_gene: TRBV4-1
CDR3aa: CASSQTPIDYGYTF

j_gene: TRBJ2-5
len: 17
v_gene: TRBV5-4
CDR3aa: CASSLFLAGGRRETQYF

j_gene: TRBJ1-3
len: 17
v_gene: TRBV4-1
CDR3aa: CASSQESWGARGNTIYF

j_gene: TRBJ2-2
len: 11
v_gene: TRBV29-1
CDR3aa: CSGRNTGELFF

j_gene: TRBJ2-7
len: 14
v_gene: TRBV7-8
CDR3aa: CASSRRAMTYEQYF

j_gene: TRBJ1-4
len: 15
v_gene: TRBV18
CDR3aa: CASSPDRWRGEKLFF

j_gene: TRBJ1-4
len: 15
v_gene: TRBV3-1/TRBV3-2
CDR3aa: CASSQDSATNEKLFF

j_gene: TRBJ1-1
len: 16
v_gene: TRBV7-8
CDR3aa: CASSRRGDSSNTEAFF

j_gene: TRBJ1-6
len: 17
v_gene: TRBV4-2
CDR3aa: CASSQDRAVSYNSPLHF

j_gene: TRBJ1-5
len: 14
v_gene: TRBV6-5
CDR3aa: CASSPRDNNQPQHF

j_gene: TRBJ2-1
len: 15
v_gene: TRBV2
CDR3aa: CASSERVRPYNEQFF

j_gene: TRBJ1-6
len: 15
v_gene: TRBV30
CDR3aa: CPWRVQGANHSPLHF

j_gene: TRBJ1-5
len: 15
v_gene: TRBV5-1
CDR3aa: CASSLGQGPNQPQHF

j_gene: TRBJ1-2
len: 12
v_gene: TRBV6-5
CDR3aa: CASRDSPYGYTF

j_gene: TRBJ1-5
len: 15
v_gene: TRBV6-1
CDR3aa: CASSEAGQDHQPQHF

j_gene: TRBJ2-5
len: 15
v_gene: TRBV7-3
CDR3aa: CASSLTGTSAETQYF

j_gene: TRBJ2-5
len: 12
v_gene: TRBV6-5
CDR3aa: CASRTGAETQYF

j_gene: TRBJ1-1
len: 17
v_gene: TRBV3-1/TRBV3-2
CDR3aa: CASSQGPPGRTDTEAFF

j_gene: TRBJ2-7
len: 11
v_gene: TRBV7-8
CDR3aa: CASSPSYEQYF

j_gene: TRBJ2-7
len: 15
v_gene: TRBV5-1
CDR3aa: CASSRTGGASYEQYF

j_gene: TRBJ1-6
len: 16
v_gene: TRBV4-3
CDR3aa: CASSRDGSSYNSPLHF

j_gene: TRBJ2-7
len: 13
v_gene: TRBV5-5
CDR3aa: CASTHRVSYEQYF

j_gene: TRBJ1-4
len: 15
v_gene: TRBV6-6
CDR3aa: CASSQTGLRNEKLFF

j_gene: TRBJ1-2
len: 13
v_gene: TRBV6-5
CDR3aa: CASRGAGVSGYTF

j_gene: TRBJ1-6
len: 15
v_gene: TRBV5-1
CDR3aa: CASSLAEGIGLPLHF

j_gene: TRBJ2-2
len: 12
v_gene: TRBV5-1
CDR3aa: CASSATVGELFF

j_gene: TRBJ1-1
len: 16
v_gene: TRBV19
CDR3aa: CASSKGQLTMDERAFF

j_gene: TRBJ2-1
len: 17
v_gene: TRBV2
CDR3aa: CASSDPGVMSSYNEQFF

j_gene: TRBJ1-3
len: 16
v_gene: TRBV7-6
CDR3aa: CASSSIQGAAGNTIYF